Shown below are 10 T cell receptor beta chains from a single sample sequenced in a study of T cells in Graves' hyperthyroidism and ophthalmopathy. Amplification targeted TCR beta CDR3 regions from RNA transcripts. HTBI primers were the set used in a first-round RT-PCR of the TCR CDR3. From the multiplex PCR reads, TCRdb called clonotypes with MiXCR, one entry per CDR3 protein. Counted here are around 350,000 distinct CDR3 sequences, over 12% occurring once; the ten biggest clones make up about 21%. Sequencing input: blood. Source of these receptors: a woman in her fifties or sixties with Graves' ophthalmopathy.

This clonotype was seen many times. The chain has TRBV3-1 and TRBJ2-2; no clear D. V was cut by 5 bases and J by 3 bases, with 16 bases left in between. The CDR3 spans 16 residues. CDR1 is LGHDT, CDR2 YNNKEL, per germline (reference sequence). CDR3 bases: TGTGCCAGCAGCTTTCGGGCAGCTGAGGACACCGGGGAGCTGTTTTTT. Amino acids: CASSFRAAEDTGELFF. The complete variable domain, with remaining parts taken from reference TRBV3-1 and TRBJ2-2, reads DTAVSQTPKYLVTQMGNDKSIKCEQNLGHDTMYWYKQDSKKFLKIMFSYNNKELIINETVPNRFSPKSPDKAHLNLHINSLELGDSAVYFCASSFRAAEDTGELFFGEGSRLTVL.

This clonotype was counted at least ten times. The chain has TRBV3-1 and TRBJ2-7, with a weak D call TRBD1 (6 bases). CDR1 LGHDT and CDR2 YNNKEL come from the germline V gene (reference sequence). The CDR3 loop spans 16 amino acids. The V end lost 4 bases, the J end lost 2 bases, and 18 bases lay between the germline ends. As DNA, the CDR3 is TGTGCCAGCAGCCTCTACTTGGGGGCAGCTACCTACGAGCAGTACTTC. It encodes CASSLYLGAATYEQYF.

The chain combines TRBV5-1 with TRBJ2-3, with no clear D. With 4 bases removed from V and 4 bases from J, the gap between germline ends came to 16 bases. The length of the CDR3 is 15 residues. Per the germline V gene, CDR1 is SGHRS and CDR2 is YFSETQ. CDR3 in DNA: TGCGCCAGCAGCCTCCCCTCAGGTGGGCCAGATACGCAGTATTTT. Its translation is CASSLPSGGPDTQYF.

The chain uses TRBV9 and TRBJ1-2; TRBD1 agrees at 7 bases. The CDR3 length is 13 residues. Germline loops: CDR1 SGDLS, CDR2 YYNGEE. V was clipped by 4 bases and J by 4 bases; unmatched bases: 4. The CDR3 protein is CASSKQGSYGYTF. DNA of the CDR3: TGTGCCAGCAGCAAACAGGGGAGCTATGGCTACACCTTC.

The chain employs TRBV11-2 and TRBJ2-1; either TRBD1 or TRBD2 may fit D (7 bases each). In germline, CDR1 is SGHAT, CDR2 FQNNGV. CDR3 length: 17 residues. Trimming left V 1 base short and J 3 bases short, with 16 bases between. The DNA for the CDR3 is TGTGCCAGCAGCTTAGTCAGGGGGAGGGCCAGCTACAATGAGCAGTTCTTC. It yields the protein CASSLVRGRASYNEQFF.

Many counts were recorded for this clonotype. The genes are TRBV7-2 and TRBJ2-7; tentative D call: TRBD2 (6 bases). Between the trimmed V and J ends, which lost 0 bases and 3 bases, there was a span of 12 bases. The CDR3 sequence is 15 residues long. The germline CDR1 and CDR2 sequences are SGHTA and FQGNSA. The CDR3 here is CASSLAPRESYEQYF. CDR3 nucleotides: TGTGCCAGCAGCTTAGCGCCCCGGGAGAGCTACGAGCAGTACTTC.

There are a few counts of this clonotype. V and J are TRBV7-3 and TRBJ1-6; D ambiguous. Per the germline V gene, CDR1 is SGHTA and CDR2 is FQGTGA. Trimming shortened V by 2 bases and J by 7 bases, and 9 bases separated the two germline ends. The CDR3 spans 14 residues. The CDR3 loop is CASSLGQTNSPLHF. DNA for the CDR3: TGTGCCAGCAGCTTAGGGCAGACGAATTCACCCCTCCACTTT.

This clonotype was recorded at least ten times. The rearrangement joins TRBV5-1 to TRBJ2-3; weak D call: TRBD2 (6 bases). The CDR3 extends over 13 amino acids. V was trimmed by 10 bases and J by 0 bases, leaving 12 bases between them. Per the germline V gene, CDR1 is SGHRS and CDR2 is YFSETQ. CDR3 coding DNA: TGCGCCGCGGGGCTCACTAGCACAGATACGCAGTATTTT. It specifies CAAGLTSTDTQYF. Looking up the rest from reference TRBV5-1 and TRBJ2-3 gives the full variable domain: KAGVTQTPRYLIKTRGQQVTLSCSPISGHRSVSWYQQTPGQGLQFLFEYFSETQRNKGNFPGRFSGRQFSNSRSEMNVSTLELGDSALYLCAAGLTSTDTQYFGPGTRLTVL.

This clonotype has at least ten counts. The genes are TRBV4-1 and TRBJ2-1; TRBD2 matches at 10 bases. Germline CDR1 MGHRA, CDR2 YSYEKL. V dropped 4 bases and J dropped 3; count of bases not matched to a gene: 6. This CDR3 has 16 amino acids. The CDR3 protein is CASSPRTSGDYNEQFF. The CDR3 DNA follows: TGCGCCAGCAGCCCTCGTACTAGCGGGGACTACAATGAGCAGTTCTTC.

V and J are TRBV28 and TRBJ1-5, with D possibly TRBD1 on 6 matching bases. Trimming shortened V by 2 bases and J by 1 base, and 12 bases separated the two germline ends. Germline V gene data show CDR1 as MDHEN and CDR2 as SYDVKM. CDR3 length: 16 residues. The chain's CDR3 is CASSLPGTSSNQPQHF. CDR3 sequence (DNA): TGTGCCAGCAGTTTACCCGGGACATCGAGCAATCAGCCCCAGCATTTT.